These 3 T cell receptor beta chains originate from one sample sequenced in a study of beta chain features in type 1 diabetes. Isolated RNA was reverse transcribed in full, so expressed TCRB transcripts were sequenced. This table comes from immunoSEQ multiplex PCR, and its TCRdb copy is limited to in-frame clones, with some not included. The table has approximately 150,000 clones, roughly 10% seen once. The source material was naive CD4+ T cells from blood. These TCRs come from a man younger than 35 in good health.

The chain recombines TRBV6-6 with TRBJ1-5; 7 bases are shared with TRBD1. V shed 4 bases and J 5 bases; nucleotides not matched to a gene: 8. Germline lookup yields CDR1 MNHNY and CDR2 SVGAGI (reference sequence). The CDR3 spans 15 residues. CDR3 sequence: CASSSSDRVDQPQHF. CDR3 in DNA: TGTGCCAGCAGTTCCTCCGACAGGGTGGATCAGCCCCAGCATTTT.

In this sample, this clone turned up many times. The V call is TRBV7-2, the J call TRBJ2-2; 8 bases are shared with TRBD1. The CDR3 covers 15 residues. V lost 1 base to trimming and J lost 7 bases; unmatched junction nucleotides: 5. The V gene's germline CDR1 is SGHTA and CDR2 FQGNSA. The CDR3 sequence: CASSLDAGGGGELFF. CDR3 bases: TGTGCCAGCAGCTTAGATGCAGGGGGCGGCGGGGAGCTGTTTTTT.

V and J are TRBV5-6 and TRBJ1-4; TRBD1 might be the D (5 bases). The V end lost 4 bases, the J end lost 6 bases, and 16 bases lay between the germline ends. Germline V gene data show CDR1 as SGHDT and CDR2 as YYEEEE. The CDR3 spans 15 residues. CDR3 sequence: CASSHNRHRDEKLFF. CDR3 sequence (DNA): TGTGCCAGCAGCCACAACAGGCATAGGGATGAAAAACTGTTTTTT.